The 2 T cell receptor beta chains below all came from one sample that was sequenced in a study of cytomegalovirus exposure and HLA in healthy donors. The PCR used 60 Vbeta and 13 Jbeta primers. Measured with immunoSEQ multiplex PCR; TCRdb has only the in-frame clones, and not every one. The data hold 99,000 or so clones, with 76% observed a single time. Sequencing input: PBMCs. The origin of the receptors is a man between 35 and 55 years old in good health and CMV-seropositive.

CDR3 DNA sequence: TGTGCCAGCAGTGATGCAGGGAACACTGAAGCTTTCTTT. The encoded protein is CASSDAGNTEAFF. The chain joins TRBV25-1 to TRBJ1-1, with D uncertain. The CDR3 length is 13 residues. V shed 3 bases and J shed 1 base, with 6 bases lying between them. Looked up from germline, CDR1 is MGHDK and CDR2 is SYGVNS.

The chain combines TRBV7-2 with TRBJ2-7, with 11 bases fitting TRBD1. J lost 2 bases, V lost 5 bases, and 11 bases had no gene match. The CDR3 has 17 amino acids. Germline V gene sequence: CDR1 SGHTA, CDR2 FQGNSA. CDR3 coding DNA: TGTGCCAGCAGCAGCCGGACAGGGGGCGCGACTACCTACGAGCAGTACTTC. Protein product: CASSSRTGGATTYEQYF. Variable domain in full (rest from reference TRBV7-2 and TRBJ2-7): GAGVSQSPSNKVTEKGKDVELRCDPISGHTALYWYRQSLGQGLEFLIYFQGNSAPDKSGLPSDRFSAERTGGSVSTLTIQRTQQEDSAVYLCASSSRTGGATTYEQYFGPGTRLTVT.